This T cell receptor (beta chain) was sequenced during a study of beta chain features in type 1 diabetes (dated by TCRdb to the late 2010s). Some background on the complete study: Mean age, gender distribution, total cell number and subset yield were not different between patients and healthy donors. Across all samples, some 110,000,000 sorted cells were examined, and cell number per subset correlated strongly with RNA yield. The study compared the TCRB repertoires of sorted circulating CD4+ T cell subsets in recently diagnosed type 1 diabetes patients with those in matched healthy donors. Whereas all 30 or so donors provided naive and central memory subsets, regulatory and stem cell-like memory subsets were isolated from just 8 patients and roughly eight healthy donors.

From the cysteine through the phenylalanine, the CDR3 covers 13 amino acids. The entry retains the CDR3 DNA only, 39 bases that are in frame from base 1. CDR1 and CDR2 are drawn from the germline V gene: SQVTM, ANQGSEA. A distance of 13 bases separates the germline ends of V and J, which lose 7 bases and 0 bases respectively. With respect to this clone: Its antigen is unknown. No much larger clone is present one base from it, and per-base qualities are unavailable.

From each donor, a single peripheral blood sample of around 120 mL on average was drawn into heparinised tubes. Using a panel that included CD45RO, CCR7, CD25, CD127, CD95 and CD27, naive, central memory, regulatory and stem cell-like memory CD4+ T cells were sorted on a BD FACSAria II. All sorted populations exceeded 98% purity. PBMCs were separated immediately by Lymphoprep density gradient centrifugation and were stained directly, without being cultured. So that batch effects would be minimized, each experiment stained and sorted samples in pairs, pairing one healthy donor with one patient. The High Capacity cDNA Reverse Transcription Kit was used to reverse transcribe all of the isolated RNA, meaning that expressed TCRB transcripts were what got sequenced. Deep immunoSEQ sequencing was applied to naive, central memory and regulatory T cell samples, giving an average of roughly 3.5 million total reads per sample. Sorted cells were lysed in RLT buffer, and RNA was extracted using DNase-treated RNeasy Micro or Mini kits according to cell number. Each cell subset was processed on its own to prevent cross-contamination, while patient and healthy donor samples were processed together. Using the immunoSEQ multiplex PCR, TCRB sequences were amplified from cDNA into 87-bp fragments spanning the CDR3 region. Amplicons were sequenced on the Illumina HiSeq platform. In the paper's pipeline: PCR bias was corrected computationally using synthetic template baselines, and reads within Hamming distance 2 were collapsed, with unmergeable singletons discarded. By aligning reads against IMGT, V, D and J genes, CDR3 length, and insertions or deletions at six rearrangement sites were assigned. Clonotype counts were normalized to sorted cell number within each subset before computing true diversity and Gini coefficients with the tcR R package. The overlap coefficient, calculated on TCRB nucleotide sequences, was used to quantify repertoire sharing. Out-of-frame TCRB sequences from naive cells were analyzed to stand in for the pre-selection repertoire. Drawn from immuneACCESS, this table holds only the in-frame rearrangements with V and J called that TCRdb kept. Clones are partly lost; checked studies trace under half to an unresolved V gene and leave the rest unexplained. The V and J calls and clone size come from that table; D and trimming were worked out from the DNA. Within this sample are 400,000 to 600,000 clones, with approximately 31% of them counted one time only. 0.05% to 0.07% of the sample is held by the ten biggest clonotypes.

Study-wide conclusions, independent of this receptor: In all four CD4+ subsets, TCRB CDR3 length was moderately but significantly shorter in type 1 diabetes patients. Naive, central memory and regulatory TCRB repertoires appeared to be more similar among patients than among healthy donors. PCR may preferentially amplify shorter templates, but because patient and control samples were amplified and corrected together, any resulting skew would affect both groups equally. HLA sub-analyses involved small numbers of individuals, so any influence of HLA type on TCRB rearrangement remained unresolved. Sequencing cDNA rather than genomic DNA could over-represent highly expressing activated cells, although activation and CD3 levels did not differ between groups. At VDJ recombination sites, patients with type 1 diabetes made fewer insertions and deleted more nucleotides, a pattern implying thymic rearrangement abnormalities.

The chain joins TRBV29-1 to TRBJ2-7; no confident D gene assignment can be made. The specimen was naive CD4+ T cells from blood. Interpreted using the paper, the cell subset or site label stands for: true naive CD4+ T cells. This sequence originates from a man between 18 and 35 years old in good health. The DNA sequence follows: TGCAGCGCCACGAAAGTAAGCTCCTACGAGCAGTACTTC. Its coded protein is CSATKVSSYEQYF.